The entry that follows covers one T cell receptor (beta chain) sequence. Its antigen is as yet unknown. Using immunoSEQ multiplex PCR, the repertoire was profiled, and TCRdb retains in-frame clones only, with some absent. The repertoire holds 50,000 to 55,000 clones, with 90% as singletons. The sample comes from a study of chemoradiotherapy in HPV16-positive cancers. General study results and limits: Only a couple of HPV16-positive patients supplied the functional HPV-specificity definition. Candidate HPV-specific clones and E7-related TCR motifs grew in tumor during treatment.

Sequencing used blood, obtained from a patient who underwent chemoradiotherapy. The clonotype originates from a human donor with HPV-associated anogenital cancer.

The CDR3 DNA reads as TGTGCCTGGAGTAGGTCCTCCTACGAGCAGTACTTC. Its translation: CAWSRSSYEQYF. The chain joins TRBV30 to TRBJ2-7, with D uncertain. This CDR3 is built from 12 residues. Germline V gene data show CDR1 as GTSNPN and CDR2 as SVGIG (reference sequence). The V end lost 2 bases, the J end lost 0 bases, and 5 bases lay between the germline ends.